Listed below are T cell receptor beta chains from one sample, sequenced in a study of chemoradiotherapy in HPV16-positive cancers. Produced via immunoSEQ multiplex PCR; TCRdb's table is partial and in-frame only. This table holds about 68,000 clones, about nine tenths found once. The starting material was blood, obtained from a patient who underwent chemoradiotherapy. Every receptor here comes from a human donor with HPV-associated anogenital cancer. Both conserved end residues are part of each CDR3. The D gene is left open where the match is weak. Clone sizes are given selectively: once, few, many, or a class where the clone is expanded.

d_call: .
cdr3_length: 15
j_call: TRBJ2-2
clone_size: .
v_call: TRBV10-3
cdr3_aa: CATHTGTENTGELFF
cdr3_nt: TGTGCCACCCATACCGGGACGGAGAACACCGGGGAGCTGTTTTTT

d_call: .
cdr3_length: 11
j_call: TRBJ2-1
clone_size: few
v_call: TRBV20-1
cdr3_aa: CSAAEYNEQFF
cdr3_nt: TGCAGTGCTGCTGAATACAATGAGCAGTTCTTC

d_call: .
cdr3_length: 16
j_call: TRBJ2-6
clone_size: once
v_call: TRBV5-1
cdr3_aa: CASSPVGESGANVLTF
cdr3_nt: TGCGCCAGCAGCCCGGTCGGGGAGTCTGGGGCCAACGTCCTGACTTTC

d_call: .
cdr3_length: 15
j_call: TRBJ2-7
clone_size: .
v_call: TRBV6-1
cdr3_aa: CASSEAAGKGYEQYF
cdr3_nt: TGTGCCAGCAGTGAAGCGGCCGGGAAGGGCTACGAGCAGTACTTC

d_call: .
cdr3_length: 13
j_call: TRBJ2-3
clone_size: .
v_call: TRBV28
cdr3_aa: CASSSRTGDTQYF
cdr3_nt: TGTGCCAGCAGTTCAAGGACCGGAGATACGCAGTATTTT

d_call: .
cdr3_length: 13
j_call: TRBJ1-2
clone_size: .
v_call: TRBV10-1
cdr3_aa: CASSRVLDYGYTF
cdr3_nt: TGCGCCAGCAGTAGAGTTTTAGACTATGGCTACACCTTC

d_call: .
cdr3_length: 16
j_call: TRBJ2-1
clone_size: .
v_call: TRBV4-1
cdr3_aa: CASSQLHRVVYNEQFF
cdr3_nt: TGCGCCAGCAGCCAACTACACAGGGTTGTCTATAATGAGCAGTTCTTC

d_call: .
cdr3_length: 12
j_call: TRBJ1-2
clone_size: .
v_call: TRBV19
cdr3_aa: CASRQEAYGYTF
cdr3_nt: TGTGCCAGTAGACAGGAAGCCTATGGCTACACCTTC

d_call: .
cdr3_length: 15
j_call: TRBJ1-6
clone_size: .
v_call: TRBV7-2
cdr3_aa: CASSPRIGTNSPLHF
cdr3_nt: TGTGCCAGCAGCCCCAGAATAGGGACAAATTCACCCCTCCACTTT

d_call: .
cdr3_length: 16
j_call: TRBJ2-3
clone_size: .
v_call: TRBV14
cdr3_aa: CASSPFRERSTDTQYF
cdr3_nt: TGTGCCAGCAGCCCTTTCCGGGAGAGAAGCACAGATACGCAGTATTTT

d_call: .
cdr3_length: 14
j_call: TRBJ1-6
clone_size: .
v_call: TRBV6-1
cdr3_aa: CASTKDRKVSPLHF
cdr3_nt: TGTGCCAGCACCAAGGACAGAAAAGTTTCACCCCTCCACTTT

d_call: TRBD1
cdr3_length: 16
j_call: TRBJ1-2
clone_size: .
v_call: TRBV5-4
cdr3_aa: CASSLRQGPTNYGYTF
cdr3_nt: TGTGCCAGCAGCTTGAGACAGGGACCCACTAACTATGGCTACACCTTC

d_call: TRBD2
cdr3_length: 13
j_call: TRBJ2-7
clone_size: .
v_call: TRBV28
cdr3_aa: CASTPRGAYEQYF
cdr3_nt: TGTGCCAGCACCCCGCGGGGGGCATACGAGCAGTACTTC

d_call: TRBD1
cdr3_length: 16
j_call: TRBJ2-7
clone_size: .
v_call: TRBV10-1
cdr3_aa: CASSESRRQGANEQYF
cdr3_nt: TGCGCCAGCAGTGAGTCCCGGAGGCAGGGGGCTAACGAGCAGTACTTC

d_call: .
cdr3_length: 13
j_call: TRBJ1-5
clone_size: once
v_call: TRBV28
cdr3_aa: CASSLPSNQPQHF
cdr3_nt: TGTGCCAGCAGTTTACCGAGCAATCAGCCCCAGCATTTT

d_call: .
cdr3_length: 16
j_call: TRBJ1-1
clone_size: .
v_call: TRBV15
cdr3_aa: CATSRGLEGLNTEAFF
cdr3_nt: TGTGCCACCAGCAGAGGCCTGGAGGGGCTGAACACTGAAGCTTTCTTT